Sequencing of this T cell receptor (beta chain) was carried out in a study of T cells after yellow fever vaccination. The table lists this clonotype with a few counts. Trimming took 5 bases from V and 2 from J; bases not matched to a gene: 10. The CDR3 spans 16 residues. The germline CDR1 and CDR2 sequences are DFQATT and SNEGSKA (reference sequence). Via MiXCR, TCRdb re-called the 5' RACE reads, giving one row per CDR3 protein. The sample shows hundreds of thousands of distinct CDR3 sequences, approximately 9% of them seen only once. The chain has TRBV20-1 and TRBJ2-3; 10 bases are shared with TRBD2. The sequence derives from a man aged 18 to 35 who received the YFV17D yellow fever vaccine. The specimen comprised PBMCs, sampled on the day of the first yellow fever vaccination. CDR3 amino acids: CSAVPGLARNTDTQYF. CDR3 DNA sequence: TGCAGTGCTGTGCCGGGACTAGCGAGAAACACAGATACGCAGTATTTT.